Below, 14 T cell receptor beta chains from the same sample are listed, as sequenced in a study of beta chain features in type 1 diabetes. Findings and limits, study-wide: Moderate yet significant TCRB CDR3 shortening was seen in Type 1 diabetes patients in all four CD4+ subsets.

Their antigens remain unidentified. Sequenced material consisted of expressed TCRB transcripts (all of the isolated RNA was reverse transcribed). Profiling relied on immunoSEQ multiplex PCR, and the TCRdb table lists in-frame clones only, not all of them. This table has about 340,000 clones, around 9.3% appearing once. Material for sequencing was central memory CD4+ T cells from blood. Every receptor here comes from a man younger than 45 with type 1 diabetes.

The chain is built from TRBV25-1 and TRBJ2-1, with D possibly TRBD2 on 5 matching bases. The length of the CDR3 is 15 residues. The V gene lost 2 bases and the J gene lost 9 bases, with 17 bases spanning the gap. Looked up from germline, CDR1 is MGHDK and CDR2 is SYGVNS. The CDR3 region has the DNA TGTGCCAGCAGTGAAGTCCAGGACTGGATGGGTGAGCAGTTCTTC. This codes for CASSEVQDWMGEQFF.

This clone was seen a few times. The rearrangement joins TRBV6-5 to TRBJ2-3; 12 nucleotides line up with TRBD2. V gave up 5 bases and J gave up 3 bases; unmatched junction bases: 3. CDR1 is MNHEY, CDR2 SVGAGI, per germline. The length of the CDR3 is 15 residues. The CDR3 sequence: CASSRGLAGTDTQYF. The CDR3, as DNA: TGTGCCAGCAGTCGTGGACTAGCGGGGACAGATACGCAGTATTTT.

This clone appeared a few times. The chain recombines TRBV2 with TRBJ2-3; D is possibly TRBD1 (7 bases). CDR1 and CDR2 from the germline V gene are SNHLY and FYNNEI. V gave up 6 bases and J gave up 2 bases, with 12 bases separating them. The length of the CDR3 is 14 residues. The CDR3 DNA follows: TGTGCCAGCAGCAGGGGGGAATCCACAGATACGCAGTATTTT. Its protein product is CASSRGESTDTQYF.

The rearrangement joins TRBV6-5 to TRBJ2-1, with D uncertain. V lost 5 bases, J lost 8 bases, and 13 bases lay in between. CDR1 is MNHEY and CDR2 is SVGAGI in the germline V gene. The CDR3 covers 13 residues. As DNA, the CDR3 is TGTGCCAGCAGTCCTCTCGCTGTGGATGAGCAGTTCTTC. It specifies CASSPLAVDEQFF.

This clone occurred many times. V gene TRBV28 combines with J gene TRBJ2-5; 8 bases are a match to TRBD2. V dropped 4 bases and J dropped 5; count of bases not matched to a gene: 6. Looked up from germline, CDR1 is MDHEN and CDR2 is SYDVKM. This CDR3 comprises 14 residues. CDR3 nucleotide sequence: TGTGCCAGCAGTTCCCCCGGGAGGGGCGAGACCCAGTACTTC. This translates into CASSSPGRGETQYF.

This clone turned up a few times. This rearrangement joins TRBV19 to TRBJ1-5; D unclear. CDR1 is LNHDA and CDR2 is SQIVND in the germline V gene (reference sequence). This CDR3 comprises 16 residues. V lost 5 bases, J lost 2 bases, and 16 bases lay in between. DNA for the CDR3: TGTGCCAGTAGTCCGGACGTCGCTATGGGCAATCAGCCCCAGCATTTT. It is translated as CASSPDVAMGNQPQHF.

The rearrangement links TRBV9 to TRBJ2-2; 7 nucleotides align to TRBD2. CDR3 length equals 17 residues. Germline CDR1 reads SGDLS; CDR2 reads YYNGEE. Trimming removed 3 bases from V and 2 bases from J; junction bases left unmatched: 10. CDR3 sequence (DNA): TGTGCCAGCAGCGCCCAATCGGGGGGTTTCAACACCGGGGAGCTGTTTTTT. Encoded protein: CASSAQSGGFNTGELFF.

The genes are TRBV9 and TRBJ1-2, with a tentative D call TRBD1 (6 bases). This CDR3 is 16 amino acids long. Germline V CDR1 and CDR2: SGDLS, YYNGEE. V lost 3 bases, J lost 0 bases, and 15 bases lay in between. This CDR3 is CASSAALRGPNYGYTF. The CDR3 DNA is TGTGCCAGCAGCGCCGCTCTCAGGGGCCCTAACTATGGCTACACCTTC.

This clone was counted only a few times. This may be a read error, as it is one base from a much larger clone. The rearrangement uses TRBV6-5 and TRBJ1-2, with a tentative D call TRBD1 (5 bases). Per the germline V gene, CDR1 is MNHEY and CDR2 is SVGAGI. V was pared by 2 bases and J by 4 bases, with 5 bases between. The length of the CDR3 is 12 residues. CDR3 nucleotides: TGTGCCAGCAGTTACGGGGCCTATGGCTACACCTTC. Translated, it gives CASSYGAYGYTF.

Only a few counts were recorded for this clone. The chain joins TRBV30 to TRBJ1-1; 8 positions match TRBD1. Trimming removed 3 bases from V and 6 bases from J; junction bases left unmatched: 12. There are 15 residues in the CDR3. The V gene's germline CDR1 is GTSNPN and CDR2 SVGIG (reference sequence). The CDR3 sequence: CAWRPFTGGGAEAFF. The DNA for the CDR3 is TGTGCCTGGAGGCCCTTCACAGGGGGAGGCGCTGAAGCTTTCTTT.

A few counts support this clone. Other DNA sequences of this sample code for an identical CDR3. The V call is TRBV5-1, the J call TRBJ2-6, with D possibly being TRBD1 (6 bases). The CDR3 has 18 residues. V lost 3 bases, J lost 0 bases, and 16 bases lay in between. Germline V gene lookup returns CDR1 SGHRS and CDR2 YFSETQ. In nucleotides, the CDR3 is TGCGCCAGCAGCTGGGGGTTTGGGGGCCTCTCTGGGGCCAACGTCCTGACTTTC. It translates to CASSWGFGGLSGANVLTF.

In this sample, this clone turned up a few times. The rearrangement links TRBV30 to TRBJ1-3; D is unclear. Germline lookup yields CDR1 GTSNPN and CDR2 SVGIG (reference sequence). Trimming removed 2 bases at V and 2 bases at J, with 16 bases between. CDR3 length: 16 residues. The CDR3, as DNA: TGTGCCTGGAGTCCCCCCGTGAGGTACCCTGGAAACACCATATATTTT. The encoded protein is CAWSPPVRYPGNTIYF.

This clone was found many times. The chain combines TRBV5-4 with TRBJ2-7, with D possibly being TRBD1 (5 bases). CDR3 length equals 14 residues. The ends were cut back, 1 base at V and 0 bases at J, with 8 bases in the middle. The germline CDR1 and CDR2 sequences are SGHNT and YYREEE (reference sequence). The CDR3 bases are TGTGCCAGCAGCTTGCAGACAGCCTCCTACGAGCAGTACTTC. This sequence encodes CASSLQTASYEQYF.

This clone was recorded a few times. The rearrangement joins TRBV7-2 to TRBJ1-2; the D is unclear. The CDR3 has 13 residues. The germline V gene encodes CDR1 SGHTA and CDR2 FQGNSA. V lost 3 bases and J 8 bases, leaving 13 bases between the germline ends. This CDR3 reads CASSLEPRQGYTF. The CDR3 nucleotides read TGTGCCAGCAGCTTGGAACCTCGGCAAGGCTACACCTTC.